This TCR beta chain was identified in a study of regulatory T cells in long-lasting Graves disease. Arm-PCR of CDR3 regions with iRepertoire HTBI primers generated TCR beta libraries. TCRdb re-derived calls from the multiplex PCR reads in MiXCR, one entry per CDR3 protein. The sample holds about 420,000 distinct CDR3 sequences, over 15% seen once. This CDR3 has 17 residues. In germline, CDR1 is SGHDT, CDR2 YYEEEE. Trimming left V 3 bases short and J 2 bases short, with 20 bases between. Documented time point: newly diagnosed GD, antithyroid drugs for less than 3 months. PBMC RNA served as the TCR library source. The same specimen was also included in a second study, on T cells in Graves' hyperthyroidism and ophthalmopathy.

The chain uses TRBV5-6 and TRBJ1-1, with D unclear. The source is a woman under 30 with Graves disease. The sequenced sample was peripheral blood mononuclear cells (PBMCs), obtained at new diagnosis, from a patient treated with antithyroid drugs. The CDR3 sequence: CASSYGLRRVGNTEAFF. In DNA form, the CDR3 reads TGTGCCAGCAGCTACGGACTCCGGAGGGTTGGTAACACTGAAGCTTTCTTT.